Sequencing of this T cell receptor (beta chain) was carried out in a study of CD8+CD57+ T cells in acquired aplastic anemia. Across the whole study: Sorted CD4+ and CD8+ cells yielded DNA averaging around 3 ug.

A note on this clonotype: The antigen remains undetermined.

TCR beta VDJ and CDR3 were profiled, and genomic DNA was the template. TCRdb passed the reads through MiXCR, listing each CDR3 protein once. The data contain tens of thousands of distinct CDR3 sequences, over 55% of them singletons. General study findings and limits: In CD8+ cells, Simpson's diversity showed no significant difference between patients and controls. Patients and controls shared about 30 CD8+ CDR3 sequences, which appeared highly expressed in patients and within their immunodominant clones.

In patients chosen for sequencing, flow cytometry had shown CD8+CD57+ cell expansion. Diagnosis of severe acquired aplastic anemia applied to all patients. The CDR3 spans 16 residues. The V and J ends lost 3 bases and 2 bases respectively, with 15 bases between them. Per the germline V gene, CDR1 is KGHDR and CDR2 is SFDVKD. The sample comprised sorted CD4+, CD8+, or CD8+CD57+ T cells (not recorded which) from PBMCs. This receptor was obtained from a human donor with aplastic anemia. This chain uses TRBV24-1 with TRBJ2-5; D is unclear. DNA for the CDR3: TGTGCCACCAGTGATGTTCCGAAGGGTGCGCAAGAGACCCAGTACTTC. It yields the protein CATSDVPKGAQETQYF.